These 20 T cell receptor beta chains came from one sample sequenced in a study of Ad26.COV2.S vaccination and SARS-CoV-2 variants. Stated treatment: some 20 received Ad26.COV2.S at low or high dose, single or two shots; 5 received placebo; per-sample allocation not given. Sampling was performed 63 days after the first vaccine or placebo injection. Sequencing was performed with immunoSEQ multiplex PCR; in TCRdb, only in-frame clones are kept and a portion is missing. The repertoire holds fewer than 300,000 clones, with over 75% as singletons. The specimen was peripheral blood, collected in a trial of Ad26.COV2.S vaccine versus placebo. These receptors all stem from a person aged 18-65 years who received the Ad26.COV2.S COVID-19 vaccine or a placebo.

This chain uses TRBV4-1 with TRBJ2-2, with 9 bases lining up with TRBD2. Trimming at V came to 0 bases and at J to 2 bases, leaving 4 bases not matched to a gene. This CDR3 is 17 amino acids long. Looked up from germline, CDR1 is MGHRA and CDR2 is YSYEKL. CDR3 loop: CASSQDRLAGNTGELFF. CDR3 coding DNA: TGCGCCAGCAGCCAAGATCGGCTAGCGGGAAACACCGGGGAGCTGTTTTTT.

The rearrangement links TRBV2 to TRBJ1-4; D is unclear. Per germline, CDR1 SNHLY and CDR2 FYNNEI. The CDR3 runs to 14 residues. V lost 1 base, J lost 8 bases, and 11 bases lay in between. The CDR3 region has the DNA TGTGCCAGCAGTGAAGGACCCCCGGCGGAAAAACTGTTTTTT. It yields the protein CASSEGPPAEKLFF.

V and J are TRBV27 and TRBJ1-2; D may be TRBD1 (6 bases). The CDR3 is 13 residues long. Germline V CDR1 and CDR2: MNHEY, SMNVEV (reference sequence). Trimming stripped 6 bases from V and 6 bases from J, with 14 bases between. The CDR3 loop reads CASSLLGDNGYTF. The CDR3 region has the DNA TGTGCCAGCAGCCTACTTGGGGACAATGGCTACACCTTC.

This clone has just one count. The chain is built from TRBV5-6 and TRBJ1-3; 8 positions match TRBD1. Germline assignment: CDR1 SGHDT and CDR2 YYEEEE. This CDR3 comprises 19 residues. Trimming took 1 base from V and 4 from J; bases not matched to a gene: 16. The CDR3 loop reads CASSLNPRGPEIYGNTIYF. Here the CDR3 DNA reads TGTGCCAGCAGCTTGAACCCCAGGGGGCCCGAGATATACGGAAACACCATATATTTT.

The chain links TRBV29-1 to TRBJ1-1; D gene uncertain. Trimming removed 5 bases at V and 1 base at J, with 14 bases between. The CDR3 contains 14 residues. The V gene's germline CDR1 is SQVTM and CDR2 ANQGSEA. CDR3 in DNA: TGCAGCGTTCTGACCGAAAGCTGGAACACTGAAGCTTTCTTT. Translated, it gives CSVLTESWNTEAFF.

The chain recombines TRBV4-3 with TRBJ1-1; D is perhaps TRBD1 (5 bases). The V end was cut by 4 bases, the J end by 2 bases, with 11 bases between. CDR1 and CDR2 (germline): LGHNA, YSLEER. This CDR3 is 14 amino acids long. The CDR3 bases are TGCGCCAGCAGCCTGGACATCGCAAACACTGAAGCTTTCTTT. This encodes CASSLDIANTEAFF.

The chain employs TRBV6-5 and TRBJ1-5; no firm D call. The ends were cut back, 5 bases at V and 4 bases at J, with 12 bases in the middle. Germline CDR1 reads MNHEY; CDR2 reads SVGAGI. The CDR3 length is 14 residues. The CDR3 is CASSPREKNQPQHF. The CDR3 DNA is TGTGCCAGCAGTCCTAGAGAAAAAAATCAGCCCCAGCATTTT.

This clone was found a few times. The rearrangement links TRBV10-3 to TRBJ1-2, with 8 nucleotides matching TRBD1. The V gene end was trimmed by 3 bases and the J gene end by 8 bases; junction bases not matched to a gene: 5. Germline CDR1 and CDR2: ENHRY and SYGVKD. The CDR3 consists of 13 residues. CDR3 nucleotide sequence: TGTGCCATCAGTGATGACAGGGGTGGAGGCTACACCTTC. This encodes CAISDDRGGGYTF.

The chain joins TRBV28 to TRBJ2-3; D unclear. The CDR3 is 15 residues long. Deletions cut 2 bases from V and 3 bases from J, with 12 bases between. CDR1 and CDR2 from the germline V gene are MDHEN and SYDVKM. The CDR3 reads CASSLNSVGTDTQYF. The CDR3 DNA reads as TGTGCCAGCAGTTTAAATAGTGTTGGTACAGATACGCAGTATTTT.

The chain couples TRBV5-4 to TRBJ1-5, with 7 positions matching TRBD1. This CDR3 has 14 amino acids. Germline assignment: CDR1 SGHNT and CDR2 YYREEE (reference sequence). J gave up 7 bases and V 4 bases, and 8 bases lay outside the gene matches. CDR3 bases: TGTGCCAGCAGCGTTGACAGGGCGGACCAGCCCCAGCATTTT. Residues: CASSVDRADQPQHF.

The rearrangement uses TRBV18 and TRBJ2-1; TRBD2 agrees at 13 bases. The CDR3 consists of 15 residues. Germline values: CDR1 KGHSH, CDR2 LQKENI. V lost 3 bases and J lost 6; bases outside the gene matches: 2. In DNA form, the CDR3 reads TGTGCCAGCTCACCCGGACTAGCGGGAGTCAATGAGCAGTTCTTC. It encodes CASSPGLAGVNEQFF.

V is TRBV4-1 and J is TRBJ2-2; tentative D call: TRBD2 (7 bases). Trimming shortened V by 0 bases and J by 1 base, and 18 bases separated the two germline ends. This CDR3 spans 19 amino acids. Germline loops: CDR1 MGHRA, CDR2 YSYEKL. CDR3 region: CASSQDEGAGALNTGELFF. The CDR3 nucleotides read TGCGCCAGCAGCCAAGATGAAGGGGCGGGGGCCCTGAACACCGGGGAGCTGTTTTTT.

This clone came up once. V gene TRBV7-2 combines with J gene TRBJ2-7; D remains unclear. V was clipped by 2 bases and J by 0 bases, with 23 bases between them. Germline assignment: CDR1 SGHTA and CDR2 FQGNSA. This CDR3 is built from 19 residues. This CDR3 reads CASSLIHWSGRTSSYEQYF. The CDR3, as DNA: TGTGCCAGCAGCTTAATTCATTGGTCAGGCCGAACCTCCTCCTACGAGCAGTACTTC.

The rearrangement joins TRBV19 to TRBJ1-4; no definite D call. V was trimmed by 2 bases and J by 5 bases, leaving 9 bases between them. The V gene's germline CDR1 is LNHDA and CDR2 SQIVND (reference sequence). This CDR3 spans 14 amino acids. Written as DNA, the CDR3 is TGTGCCAGTAGTATACAGAGTTCGAATGAAAAACTGTTTTTT. Its translation: CASSIQSSNEKLFF.

This clone appeared a single time. V usage is TRBV7-9 and J usage is TRBJ1-2; TRBD1 might be the D (5 bases). V gave up 8 bases and J gave up 3 bases, with 19 bases separating them. The CDR3 contains 15 residues. Germline values: CDR1 SEHNR, CDR2 FQNEAQ (reference sequence). The CDR3 is CASQDPGGGDYGYTF. The DNA for the CDR3 is TGTGCCAGCCAAGACCCCGGGGGAGGGGACTATGGCTACACCTTC.

The J gene is TRBJ2-3, the V gene TRBV14; 10 nucleotides align to TRBD1. Germline V lookup: CDR1 SGHDN, CDR2 FVKESK. V was clipped by 4 bases and J by 2 bases; unmatched bases: 3. The CDR3 is 15 residues long. The CDR3 reads CASSRDRGFTDTQYF. The CDR3 DNA is TGTGCCAGCAGCCGGGACAGGGGTTTCACAGATACGCAGTATTTT. Complete variable domain (other parts from reference TRBV14 and TRBJ2-3): EAGVTQFPSHSVIEKGQTVTLRCDPISGHDNLYWYRRVMGKEIKFLLHFVKESKQDESGMPNNRFLAERTGGTYSTLKVQPAELEDSGVYFCASSRDRGFTDTQYFGPGTRLTVL.

The rearrangement links TRBV28 to TRBJ1-5; D is undetermined. This CDR3 region has 13 residues. Trimming cost V 7 bases and J 5 bases, with 12 bases left between them. Germline values: CDR1 MDHEN, CDR2 SYDVKM. The CDR3 loop reads CASKPGIYQPQHF. The CDR3 nucleotides are TGTGCCAGCAAGCCGGGGATTTATCAGCCCCAGCATTTT.

V usage is TRBV5-1 and J usage is TRBJ2-7; D tentatively reads TRBD1 or TRBD2 (5 bases each). Germline assignment: CDR1 SGHRS and CDR2 YFSETQ. The V and J ends lost 0 bases and 6 bases respectively, with 7 bases between them. The CDR3 has 12 amino acids. CDR3 in DNA: TGCGCCAGCAGCTTGGTTGGGGGCGAGCAGTACTTC. Residues: CASSLVGGEQYF.

The chain has TRBV2 and TRBJ2-2; D might be TRBD1 (5 bases). Germline CDR1 reads SNHLY; CDR2 reads FYNNEI. CDR3 length: 13 amino acids. Trimming left V 4 bases short and J 6 bases short, with 9 bases between. The CDR3 spells CASSAQGPGELFF. For the CDR3, the DNA is TGTGCCAGCAGTGCGCAGGGTCCCGGGGAGCTGTTTTTT. Full variable domain (missing parts from reference TRBV2 and TRBJ2-2): EPEVTQTPSHQVTQMGQEVILRCVPISNHLYFYWYRQILGQKVEFLVSFYNNEISEKSEIFDDQFSVERPDGSNFTLKIRSTKLEDSAMYFCASSAQGPGELFFGEGSRLTVL.

This chain links TRBV6-1 with TRBJ2-7; D is ambiguous. Germline-derived CDR1 and CDR2 are MNHNS and SASEGT. The CDR3 spans 15 residues. Trimming cost V 2 bases and J 0 bases, with 11 bases left between them. The CDR3 reads CASSESKISSYEQYF. Here the CDR3 DNA reads TGTGCCAGCAGTGAATCGAAGATAAGCTCCTACGAGCAGTACTTC.